This T cell receptor (beta chain) was obtained from a study of shared clonotypes between healthy human individuals. Naive-designated CD8 cells lacked CD45RO, were positively enriched for CCR7, and omitted terminally differentiated effector memory CD45RA+ cells. TCRdb keeps only in-frame clones here, not all; method: immunoSEQ multiplex PCR. The sample includes about 820,000 clones, about 92% seen only once; the top ten take about 24%. CDR1 and CDR2 from the germline V gene are SGHTS and YDEGEE. The CDR3 runs 15 residues. The germline V and J ends were trimmed by 4 bases and 2 bases, with 15 bases remaining between them.

The chain is built from TRBV5-8 and TRBJ1-1, with D uncertain. The sample was naive CD8+ T cells sorted from blood. This TCR was sampled from a man aged 25-45 years in good health. For the CDR3, the DNA is TGTGCCAGCAGCGGAGGATTTGAGGTCAACACTGAAGCTTTCTTT. It codes for CASSGGFEVNTEAFF.